Listed here are 30 T cell receptor beta chains from one sample, sequenced in a study of cytomegalovirus exposure and HLA in healthy donors. A multiplex PCR was run with 60 Vbeta primers and 13 Jbeta primers. Repertoires were generated with immunoSEQ multiplex PCR, while TCRdb's copy carries only in-frame clones and drops some. This table has some 200,000 clones, around 83% appearing once. Sample: PBMCs. These receptors were obtained from a middle-aged man in good health and CMV-seronegative.

The rearrangement joins TRBV5-5 to TRBJ2-5; the match to TRBD2 covers 7 bases. V gave up 4 bases and J gave up 5 bases; unmatched junction bases: 8. Germline V CDR1 and CDR2: SGHKS, YYEKEE (reference sequence). The CDR3 extends over 14 amino acids. In DNA form, the CDR3 reads TGTGCCAGCAGCCCCGGGGGGATCGGGGAGACCCAGTACTTC. Amino acid sequence: CASSPGGIGETQYF.

Remarks on this clone: The junction does not match germline at one end; this may be a read error. This rearrangement joins TRBV7-7 to TRBJ2-1; TRBD2 agrees at 8 bases. The germline V gene encodes CDR1 SSHAT and CDR2 FNYEAQ (reference sequence). The CDR3 is made up of 15 amino acids. The CDR3 protein is CASSLAGGEGYEQFF. The CDR3 DNA follows: TGTGCTAGCAGCCTAGCGGGCGGGGAGGGCTATGAGCAGTTCTTC.

This chain connects TRBV11-2 to TRBJ2-5, with D possibly TRBD1 on 6 matching bases. V was trimmed by 6 bases and J by 2 bases, leaving 13 bases between them. Germline V gene data show CDR1 as SGHAT and CDR2 as FQNNGV. The CDR3 extends over 14 amino acids. In DNA form, the CDR3 reads TGTGCCAGCAGGACCTCGAGGGGGCAAGAGACCCAGTACTTC. Residues: CASRTSRGQETQYF.

The V gene is TRBV19, the J gene TRBJ2-7, with D maybe TRBD1 (6 bases). The germline gives CDR1 LNHDA, CDR2 SQIVND (reference sequence). Trimming shortened V by 6 bases and J by 5 bases, and 14 bases separated the two germline ends. The CDR3 has 13 residues. CDR3: CASSKTGFHEQYF. The CDR3 nucleotides read TGTGCCAGTAGCAAAACAGGGTTCCACGAGCAGTACTTC.

This sequence joins TRBV7-3 and TRBJ2-1; TRBD1 agrees at 10 bases. CDR1 and CDR2 (germline): SGHTA, FQGTGA. This CDR3 has 15 residues. J lost 2 bases, V lost 4 bases, and 2 bases had no gene match. The CDR3 loop is CASSSDRGPYNEQFF. As DNA, the CDR3 is TGTGCCAGCAGCTCTGACAGGGGGCCCTACAATGAGCAGTTCTTC.

This chain links TRBV9 with TRBJ1-2; D might be TRBD1 (6 bases). Germline V gene data show CDR1 as SGDLS and CDR2 as YYNGEE. The CDR3 covers 16 residues. V was shortened by 3 bases and J by 4 bases, with 19 bases between the two germline ends. DNA for the CDR3: TGTGCCAGCAGCGAGAGTCCAGGGGCCACGGTCTATGGCTACACCTTC. Protein: CASSESPGATVYGYTF. Using reference TRBV9 and TRBJ1-2 for the parts outside the CDR3, the full variable domain is DSGVTQTPKHLITATGQRVTLRCSPRSGDLSVYWYQQSLDQGLQFLIQYYNGEERAKGNILERFSAQQFPDLHSELNLSSLELGDSALYFCASSESPGATVYGYTFGSGTRLTVV.

This chain joins TRBV10-3 and TRBJ1-5; possibly TRBD1 for D (6 bases). The CDR3 loop spans 15 amino acids. Trimming stripped 6 bases from V and 5 bases from J, with 17 bases between. Germline CDR1 ENHRY, CDR2 SYGVKD. The CDR3 loop reads CAIRDHAGGHQPQHF. The CDR3, as DNA: TGTGCCATCAGAGACCACGCGGGGGGCCATCAGCCCCAGCATTTT.

This clone was seen only a few times. The J gene is TRBJ1-6, the V gene TRBV7-2; D is unresolved. The V end lost 2 bases, the J end lost 5 bases, and 10 bases lay between the germline ends. Per the germline V gene, CDR1 is SGHTA and CDR2 is FQGNSA. The CDR3 is 15 residues long. The CDR3 nucleotides read TGTGCCAGCAGCTTACGGGGTCACGATAATTCACCCCTCCACTTT. Amino acid sequence: CASSLRGHDNSPLHF.

V and J are TRBV7-2 and TRBJ2-3, with a weak D call TRBD1 (6 bases). Germline CDR1 SGHTA, CDR2 FQGNSA. V dropped 6 bases and J dropped 5 bases, with 24 bases sitting between them. CDR3 length equals 17 residues. As DNA, the CDR3 is TGTGCCAGCAGGTCGAGGATCTCCACAGGGCCCGGAGATACGCAGTATTTT. Translation: CASRSRISTGPGDTQYF.

The chain combines TRBV7-2 with TRBJ2-7, with a tentative D call TRBD2 (6 bases). CDR3 length: 14 amino acids. Germline CDR1 reads SGHTA; CDR2 reads FQGNSA. Trimming cost V 0 bases and J 6 bases, with 12 bases left between them. The CDR3 DNA sequence: TGTGCCAGCAGCTTAGCGGGTGCGGGGTTCGAGCAGTACTTC. This sequence encodes CASSLAGAGFEQYF.

CDR3 DNA: TGTGCCAGCAGCAAAGATTGTCAGGGGGCTCTAGCCTACGAGCAGTACTTC. Its translation: CASSKDCQGALAYEQYF. The chain is built from TRBV21-1 and TRBJ2-7; TRBD1, the D gene given by the table, was not confirmed from the DNA. TRBV21-1 corresponds to a pseudogene. The CDR3 spans 17 residues.

In its sample, this clone was seen a few times. The chain employs TRBV6-5 and TRBJ2-7, with TRBD1 matching over 7 bases. V was pared by 5 bases and J by 4 bases, with 11 bases of the junction left unmatched. CDR3 length equals 15 residues. Germline lookup yields CDR1 MNHEY and CDR2 SVGAGI. For the CDR3, the DNA is TGTGCCAGCAGTGCTCGTCCGGGACAGCGATACGAGCAGTACTTC. It yields the protein CASSARPGQRYEQYF.

V usage is TRBV28 and J usage is TRBJ2-7; 7 bases are shared with TRBD1. CDR3 length: 12 amino acids. Germline lookup yields CDR1 MDHEN and CDR2 SYDVKM. V gave up 3 bases and J gave up 4 bases; unmatched junction bases: 0. This CDR3 is CASSLTGYEQYF. CDR3 sequence (DNA): TGTGCCAGCAGTTTGACAGGGTACGAGCAGTACTTC.

This rearrangement joins TRBV6-5 to TRBJ1-1, with no clear D. V lost 4 bases, J lost 0 bases, and 9 bases lay in between. The CDR3 is made up of 14 amino acids. Germline loops: CDR1 MNHEY, CDR2 SVGAGI. The CDR3 region is CASSLWALNTEAFF. The DNA for the CDR3 is TGTGCCAGCAGTTTATGGGCCCTGAACACTGAAGCTTTCTTT.

This clone has just a few counts. This chain links TRBV7-2 with TRBJ1-1; D perhaps matches TRBD1 (6 bases). The CDR3 is made up of 14 amino acids. The germline gives CDR1 SGHTA, CDR2 FQGNSA. V dropped 5 bases and J dropped 0 bases, with 10 bases sitting between them. In DNA form, the CDR3 reads TGTGCCAGCAGCCCAGGGGCCCTGAACACTGAAGCTTTCTTT. It is translated as CASSPGALNTEAFF.

Only a few counts were recorded for this clone. V usage is TRBV29-1 and J usage is TRBJ1-1; weak D call: TRBD1 (5 bases). The CDR3 has 15 amino acids. Germline V CDR1 and CDR2: SQVTM, ANQGSEA. The V and J ends lost 6 bases and 3 bases respectively, with 20 bases between them. CDR3 loop: CSVAGLKGADTEAFF. The CDR3 region has the DNA TGCAGCGTGGCAGGGTTGAAAGGGGCGGACACTGAAGCTTTCTTT. Drawing the rest from reference TRBV29-1 and TRBJ1-1, the complete variable domain is SAVISQKPSRDICQRGTSLTIQCQVDSQVTMMFWYRQQPGQSLTLIATANQGSEATYESGFVIDKFPISRPNLTFSTLTVSNMSPEDSSIYLCSVAGLKGADTEAFFGQGTRLTVV.

This chain uses TRBV30 with TRBJ2-7; D ambiguous. This CDR3 comprises 13 residues. Trimming pared 0 bases from V and 0 bases from J, leaving 6 bases between. The germline V gene has CDR1 GTSNPN and CDR2 SVGIG (reference sequence). DNA of the CDR3: TGTGCCTGGAGTGTGAGTTTCTCCTACGAGCAGTACTTC. Its protein product is CAWSVSFSYEQYF.

This clone has a handful of counts. The chain employs TRBV5-1 and TRBJ2-7; 7 bases agree with TRBD1. The germline V gene has CDR1 SGHRS and CDR2 YFSETQ. The CDR3 runs 15 residues. After removal of 0 bases from V and 2 bases from J, the junction contained 5 bases not matched to a gene. This chain's CDR3 is CASSLEGTVAYEQYF. The CDR3 DNA reads TGCGCCAGCAGCTTGGAGGGGACAGTCGCCTACGAGCAGTACTTC.

This clone was counted between two and nine times. This chain connects TRBV6-1 to TRBJ1-1; TRBD1 matches at 10 bases. The V gene end was trimmed by 4 bases and the J gene end by 6 bases; junction bases not matched to a gene: 14. The V gene's germline CDR1 is MNHNS and CDR2 SASEGT. The CDR3 is made up of 17 amino acids. CDR3 loop: CASSGLGYDRGRSEAFF. The CDR3 DNA reads TGTGCCAGCAGTGGACTAGGGTATGACAGGGGGCGGTCTGAAGCTTTCTTT.

The chain joins TRBV7-2 to TRBJ1-4, with 9 bases lining up with TRBD1. CDR3 length: 15 residues. Germline V gene lookup returns CDR1 SGHTA and CDR2 FQGNSA. With 6 bases clipped from V and 8 bases from J, the junction kept 10 bases outside the gene matches. CDR3 sequence: CASSSTGTGREKLFF. The CDR3 nucleotides are TGTGCCAGCAGTTCGACCGGGACAGGGAGGGAAAAACTGTTTTTT.

This clone was counted between two and nine times. Distinct nucleotide sequences in the sample also encode this CDR3. The chain has TRBV14 and TRBJ2-7; 7 bases line up with TRBD2. The CDR3 consists of 15 residues. V lost 4 bases and J lost 0; bases outside the gene matches: 6. Germline CDR1 SGHDN, CDR2 FVKESK. CDR3 sequence: CASSRSGGASYEQYF. The CDR3, as DNA: TGTGCCAGCAGCCGTTCGGGAGGAGCCTCCTACGAGCAGTACTTC.

The V gene is TRBV4-3, the J gene TRBJ2-2; maybe TRBD2 (6 bases). CDR3 length: 15 residues. Germline CDR1 reads LGHNA; CDR2 reads YSLEER. Trimming removed 8 bases from V and 0 bases from J, with 13 bases in between. The CDR3, as DNA: TGCGCCAGCCGGAGGGCGGTTACGAACACCGGGGAGCTGTTTTTT. Translating it yields CASRRAVTNTGELFF.

The rearrangement joins TRBV4-3 to TRBJ2-2, with TRBD2 identical over 10 bases. V shed 8 bases, J shed 6 bases, and the junction held 9 bases outside the gene matches. This CDR3 spans 15 amino acids. Germline loops: CDR1 LGHNA, CDR2 YSLEER. Written as DNA, the CDR3 is TGCGCCAGCCGTATACTAGCGGGAAACTCCGGGGAGCTGTTTTTT. This gives the protein CASRILAGNSGELFF.

V is TRBV7-2 and J is TRBJ2-7; D unclear. The V and J ends lost 5 bases and 7 bases respectively, with 15 bases between them. The CDR3 contains 13 residues. Per the germline V gene, CDR1 is SGHTA and CDR2 is FQGNSA. DNA of the CDR3: TGTGCCAGCAGCGCTACCGAGGCGAGAGAGCAGTACTTC. Residues: CASSATEAREQYF.

This clone was counted between two and nine times. V gene TRBV2 combines with J gene TRBJ2-2, with 9 positions matching TRBD1. Per the germline V gene, CDR1 is SNHLY and CDR2 is FYNNEI. CDR3 length equals 14 residues. J gave up 1 base and V 6 bases, and 0 bases lay outside the gene matches. In DNA, the CDR3 is TGTGCCAGCAGGGACAGGGGGAACACCGGGGAGCTGTTTTTT. It codes for CASRDRGNTGELFF. Based on the CDR3 plus reference TRBV2 and TRBJ2-2, the full variable domain is EPEVTQTPSHQVTQMGQEVILRCVPISNHLYFYWYRQILGQKVEFLVSFYNNEISEKSEIFDDQFSVERPDGSNFTLKIRSTKLEDSAMYFCASRDRGNTGELFFGEGSRLTVL.

V usage is TRBV28 and J usage is TRBJ1-4; D possibly corresponds to TRBD1 (6 bases). The CDR3 loop spans 14 amino acids. CDR1 and CDR2 (germline): MDHEN, SYDVKM. Trimming removed 3 bases at V and 4 bases at J, with 9 bases between. The CDR3 here is CASSFIRGNEKLFF. CDR3 nucleotides: TGTGCCAGCAGTTTTATCAGGGGTAATGAAAAACTGTTTTTT.

The rearrangement links TRBV6-5 to TRBJ2-7; D is unresolved. V was pared by 0 bases and J by 5 bases, with 17 bases between. The CDR3 runs to 16 residues. Germline V gene sequence: CDR1 MNHEY, CDR2 SVGAGI. CDR3 nucleotides: TGTGCCAGCAGTTACTCTGGCAGGCAGGCTCGAGACGAGCAGTACTTC. It is translated as CASSYSGRQARDEQYF.

The rearrangement links TRBV28 to TRBJ2-7; 7 nucleotides line up with TRBD2. The length of the CDR3 is 14 residues. Germline trimming cut 10 bases from V and 1 base from J; bases unmatched to any gene: 10. Germline assignment: CDR1 MDHEN and CDR2 SYDVKM. As DNA, the CDR3 is TGTGCCACCCTCCTGGGGGGAGGGTCCTACGAGCAGTACTTC. It codes for CATLLGGGSYEQYF.

CDR3 DNA: TGTGCCAGCAGCTTATCAGAAGGACAGGGGGGTGGGCAGTTCTTC. Its protein is CASSLSEGQGGGQFF. The rearrangement joins TRBV7-9 to TRBJ2-1; 10 bases match TRBD1. CDR1 SEHNR and CDR2 FQNEAQ come from the germline V gene (reference sequence). The CDR3 consists of 15 residues. The J segment lost 12 bases and the V segment lost 2 bases, leaving 10 bases of the junction unmatched. Based on the CDR3 plus reference TRBV7-9 and TRBJ2-1, the full variable domain is DTGVSQNPRHKITKRGQNVTFRCDPISEHNRLYWYRQTLGQGPEFLTYFQNEAQLEKSRLLSDRFSAERPKGSFSTLEIQRTEQGDSAMYLCASSLSEGQGGGQFFGPGTRLTVL.

This chain uses TRBV29-1 with TRBJ1-2; TRBD1 might be the D (6 bases). Between the trimmed V and J ends, which lost 5 bases and 0 bases, there was a span of 10 bases. This CDR3 contains 13 residues. Germline assignment: CDR1 SQVTM and CDR2 ANQGSEA. CDR3 coding DNA: TGCAGCGTTCTACAGGGTGCTAACTATGGCTACACCTTC. Translated: CSVLQGANYGYTF.